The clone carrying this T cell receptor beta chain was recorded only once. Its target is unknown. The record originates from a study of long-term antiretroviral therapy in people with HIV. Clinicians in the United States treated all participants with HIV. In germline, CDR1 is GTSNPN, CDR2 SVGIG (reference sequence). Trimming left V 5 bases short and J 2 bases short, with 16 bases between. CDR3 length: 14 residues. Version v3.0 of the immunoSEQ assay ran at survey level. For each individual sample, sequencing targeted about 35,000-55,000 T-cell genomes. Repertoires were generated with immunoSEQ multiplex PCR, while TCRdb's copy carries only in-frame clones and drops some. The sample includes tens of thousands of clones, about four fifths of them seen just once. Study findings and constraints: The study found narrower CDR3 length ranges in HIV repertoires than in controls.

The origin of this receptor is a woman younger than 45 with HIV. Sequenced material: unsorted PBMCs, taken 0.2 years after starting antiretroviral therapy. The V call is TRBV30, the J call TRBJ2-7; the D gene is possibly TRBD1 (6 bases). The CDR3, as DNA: TGTGCCTGGGGGGGACAAGCCGGCCCCTACGAGCAGTACTTC. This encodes CAWGGQAGPYEQYF.